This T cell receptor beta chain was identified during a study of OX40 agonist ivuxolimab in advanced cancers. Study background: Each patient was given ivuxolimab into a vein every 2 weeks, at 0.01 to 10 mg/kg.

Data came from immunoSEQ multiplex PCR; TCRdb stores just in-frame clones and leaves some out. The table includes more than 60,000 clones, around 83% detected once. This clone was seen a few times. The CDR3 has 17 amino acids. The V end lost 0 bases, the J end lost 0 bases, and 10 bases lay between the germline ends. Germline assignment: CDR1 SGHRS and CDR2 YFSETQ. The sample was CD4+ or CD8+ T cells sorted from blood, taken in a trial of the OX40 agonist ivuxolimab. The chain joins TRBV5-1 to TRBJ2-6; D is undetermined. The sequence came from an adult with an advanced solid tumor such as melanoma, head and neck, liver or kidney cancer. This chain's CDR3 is CASSLEATNSGANVLTF. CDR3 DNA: TGCGCCAGCAGCTTGGAGGCTACGAACTCTGGGGCCAACGTCCTGACTTTC. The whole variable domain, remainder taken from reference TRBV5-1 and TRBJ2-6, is KAGVTQTPRYLIKTRGQQVTLSCSPISGHRSVSWYQQTPGQGLQFLFEYFSETQRNKGNFPGRFSGRQFSNSRSEMNVSTLELGDSALYLCASSLEATNSGANVLTFGAGSRLTVL.